This T cell receptor (beta chain) was found in a study of OX40 agonist ivuxolimab in advanced cancers. Germline V gene lookup returns CDR1 SGHRS and CDR2 YFSETQ. The CDR3 contains 14 residues. V was clipped by 0 bases and J by 3 bases, with 9 bases between them. TCRdb keeps only in-frame clones here, not all; method: immunoSEQ multiplex PCR. Among tens of thousands of clones, about 86% were seen once, and the ten largest hold roughly 2.1%. This clonotype was obtained from an adult with an advanced solid tumor such as melanoma, head and neck, liver or kidney cancer. Material: CD4+ or CD8+ T cells sorted from blood, obtained in a trial of the OX40 agonist ivuxolimab. The chain carries TRBV5-1 and TRBJ1-1, with D uncertain. The CDR3 here is CASSLGVGHTEAFF. In nucleotides, the CDR3 is TGCGCCAGCAGCTTGGGGGTGGGTCACACTGAAGCTTTCTTT.